This T cell receptor beta chain was documented in a study of naive and memory T cell subsets. This clonotype was seen only a few times. The antigen is not known. Alpha and beta libraries were amplified separately from the second PCR onward. After CD4 positive bead selection, the CD4-negative fraction gave CD8 T cells. Study results and limitations: Over 85% of naive TCR sequences appeared only once, unlike memory subsets. Between naive and memory subsets, TCR abundance power law exponents differed.

V shed 8 bases, J shed 0 bases, and the junction held 11 bases outside the gene matches. Germline V gene lookup returns CDR1 MNHNS and CDR2 SASEGT. The CDR3 runs 17 residues. The beta constant-region primer was an equimolar mix of two oligonucleotides covering TRBC1 and TRBC2. The ligated cDNA underwent four PCR rounds using SP2 and nested alpha and beta constant-region primers. TCRdb analysed the UMI-ligation and nested PCR reads with MiXCR anew, one entry per CDR3 protein. The table lists around 130,000 distinct CDR3 sequences, 36% of them singletons. The origin of this receptor is a human donor in good health. Sequencing was performed on central memory CD4+ T cells from blood. This chain uses TRBV6-1 with TRBJ2-1; the match to TRBD2 covers 9 bases. CDR3 sequence: CASGAGLAMSSYNEQFF. In nucleotides, the CDR3 is TGTGCCAGCGGGGCAGGACTAGCGATGAGCTCCTACAATGAGCAGTTCTTC.